This TCR beta chain originates from a study of vaccination and CD4 T cells after COVID-19. Looking at the study overall: As control conditions, cultures were given either a CEFX pool serving as positive control, an HIV-1 Nef pool, or no peptide at all.

At the Johns Hopkins FTIC core, DNA taken from cultured CD4+ T cells was sequenced by way of the Oncomine TCR Beta short-read assay. From CD4+ T cells that had been cultured, genomic DNA was extracted. MiXCR, run by TCRdb on the PCR reads, gives a single entry per CDR3 protein. The sample lists about 10,000 distinct CDR3 sequences; about 30% were seen once. Treatment noted: 10-day PBMC culture with coronavirus spike peptide pools or control peptides (ViraFEST assay). CD4+ T lymphocytes from the unexposed donor were collected before the COVID-19 pandemic (2011-2018). The ViraFEST method relied on peptide pools to expand antigen-specific T cells, followed by TCR sequencing. Culture proceeded for approximately ten days, and CD4+ T cells were then isolated by negative selection. Germline CDR1 and CDR2: DFQATT and SNEGSKA (reference sequence). This CDR3 has 15 residues. This clonotype was recorded a few times. What it binds is not known. The junction differs from germline at one of its ends, possibly a read error.

The sequence came from a human donor in good health. The chain couples TRBV20-1 to TRBJ2-2; possibly TRBD1 or TRBD2 for D (6 bases each). The source material was CD4+ T cells from blood, cultured in vitro. CDR3 region: CSARGGTVNTGELFF. CDR3 sequence (DNA): TGCAGTGCCAGAGGGGGGACCGTAAACACCGGGGAGCTGTTTTTT.